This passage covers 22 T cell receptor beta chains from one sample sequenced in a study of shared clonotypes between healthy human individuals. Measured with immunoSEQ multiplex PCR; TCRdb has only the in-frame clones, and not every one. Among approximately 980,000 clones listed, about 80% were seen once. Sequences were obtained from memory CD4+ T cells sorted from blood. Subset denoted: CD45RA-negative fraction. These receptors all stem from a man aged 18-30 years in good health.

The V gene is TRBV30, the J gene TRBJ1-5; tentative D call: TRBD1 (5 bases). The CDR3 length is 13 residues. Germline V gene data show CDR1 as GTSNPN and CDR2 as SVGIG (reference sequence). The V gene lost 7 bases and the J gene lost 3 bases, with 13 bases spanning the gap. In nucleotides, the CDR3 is TGTGCCTCCCGGGCAGGGAACAATCAGCCCCAGCATTTT. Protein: CASRAGNNQPQHF.

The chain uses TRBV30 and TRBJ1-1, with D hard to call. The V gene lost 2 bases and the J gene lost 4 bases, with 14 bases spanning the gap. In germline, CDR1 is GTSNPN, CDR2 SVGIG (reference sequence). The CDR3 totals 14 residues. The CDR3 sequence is CAWSMRTFTTEAFF. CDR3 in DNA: TGTGCCTGGAGTATGCGGACCTTTACCACTGAAGCTTTCTTT.

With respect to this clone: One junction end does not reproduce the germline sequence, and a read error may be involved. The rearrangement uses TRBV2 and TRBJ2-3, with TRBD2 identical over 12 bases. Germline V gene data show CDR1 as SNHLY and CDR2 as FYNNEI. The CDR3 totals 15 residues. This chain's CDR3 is CASREGLAGPDTQYF. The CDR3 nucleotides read TGTGCCAGCAGGGAAGGACTAGCGGGACCAGATACGCAGTATTTT.

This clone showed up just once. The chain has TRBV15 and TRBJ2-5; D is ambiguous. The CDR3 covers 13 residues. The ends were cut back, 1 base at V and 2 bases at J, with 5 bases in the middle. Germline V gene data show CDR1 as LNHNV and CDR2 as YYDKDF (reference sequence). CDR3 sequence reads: CATSRAGQETQYF. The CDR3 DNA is TGTGCCACCAGCAGAGCAGGTCAAGAGACCCAGTACTTC.

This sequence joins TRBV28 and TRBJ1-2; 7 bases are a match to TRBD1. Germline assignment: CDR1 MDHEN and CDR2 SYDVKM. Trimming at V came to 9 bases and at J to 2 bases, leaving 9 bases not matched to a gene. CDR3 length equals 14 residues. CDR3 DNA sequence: TGTGCCAGTACCGGGACAGCGACGAACTATGGCTACACCTTC. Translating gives CASTGTATNYGYTF.

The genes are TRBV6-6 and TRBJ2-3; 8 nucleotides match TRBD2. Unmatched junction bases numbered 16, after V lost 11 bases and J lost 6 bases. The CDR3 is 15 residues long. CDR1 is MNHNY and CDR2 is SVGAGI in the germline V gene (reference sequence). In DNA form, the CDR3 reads TGTGCCTCCCAACCCTCCTCAGCGGGGGACGATACGCAGTATTTT. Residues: CASQPSSAGDDTQYF.

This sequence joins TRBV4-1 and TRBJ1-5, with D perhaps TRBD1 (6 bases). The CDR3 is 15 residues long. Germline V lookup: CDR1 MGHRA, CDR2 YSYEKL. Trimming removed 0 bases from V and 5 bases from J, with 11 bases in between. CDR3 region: CASSQDGGHDQPQHF. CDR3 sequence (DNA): TGCGCCAGCAGCCAAGATGGGGGGCACGATCAGCCCCAGCATTTT.

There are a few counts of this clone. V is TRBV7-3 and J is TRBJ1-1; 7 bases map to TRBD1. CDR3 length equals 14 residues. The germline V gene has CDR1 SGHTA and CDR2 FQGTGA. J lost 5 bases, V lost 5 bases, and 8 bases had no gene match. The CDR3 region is CASSPGQAGTEAFF. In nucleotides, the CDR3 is TGTGCCAGCAGCCCCGGACAGGCGGGGACTGAAGCTTTCTTT. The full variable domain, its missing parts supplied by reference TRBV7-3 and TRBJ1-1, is GAGVSQTPSNKVTEKGKYVELRCDPISGHTALYWYRQSLGQGPEFLIYFQGTGAADDSGLPNDRFFAVRPEGSVSTLKIQRTERGDSAVYLCASSPGQAGTEAFFGQGTRLTVV.

This CDR3 is CASSHYRDLEETQYF. DNA for the CDR3: TGCGCCAGCAGTCACTACAGGGACTTAGAAGAGACCCAGTACTTC. The rearrangement uses TRBV23-1 and TRBJ2-5; possibly TRBD1 or TRBD2 for D (6 bases each). TRBV23-1 is an ORF for which the function is uncertain. The CDR3 has 15 residues. Trimming took off 3 bases at V and 3 bases at J, with 14 bases between the two ends.

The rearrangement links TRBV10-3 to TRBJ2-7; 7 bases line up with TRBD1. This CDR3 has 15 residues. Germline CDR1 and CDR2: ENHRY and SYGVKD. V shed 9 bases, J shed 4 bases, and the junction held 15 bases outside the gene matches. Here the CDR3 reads CAIIGTVGSIYEQYF. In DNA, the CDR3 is TGTGCCATTATAGGGACAGTTGGCTCCATTTACGAGCAGTACTTC.

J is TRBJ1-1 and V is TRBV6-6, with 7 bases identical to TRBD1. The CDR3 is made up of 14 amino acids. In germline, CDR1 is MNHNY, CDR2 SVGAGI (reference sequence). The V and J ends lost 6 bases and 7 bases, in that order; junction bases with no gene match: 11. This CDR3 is CASSSKPGDSEAFF. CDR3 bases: TGTGCCAGCAGCTCCAAGCCAGGGGACAGTGAAGCTTTCTTT.

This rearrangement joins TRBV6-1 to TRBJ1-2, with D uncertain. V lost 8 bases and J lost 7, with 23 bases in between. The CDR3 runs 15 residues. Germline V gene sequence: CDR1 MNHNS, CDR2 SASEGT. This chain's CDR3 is CASRNLVAGHGGYTF. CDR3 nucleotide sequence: TGTGCCAGCCGGAACCTTGTGGCCGGGCATGGTGGCTACACCTTC.

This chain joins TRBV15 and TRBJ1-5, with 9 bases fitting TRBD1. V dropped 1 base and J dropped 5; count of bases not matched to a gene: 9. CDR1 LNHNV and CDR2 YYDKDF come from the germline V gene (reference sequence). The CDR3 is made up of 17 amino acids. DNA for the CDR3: TGTGCCACCAGCAGAGGCTTAACAGGGGGCAGGGATCAGCCCCAGCATTTT. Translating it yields CATSRGLTGGRDQPQHF.

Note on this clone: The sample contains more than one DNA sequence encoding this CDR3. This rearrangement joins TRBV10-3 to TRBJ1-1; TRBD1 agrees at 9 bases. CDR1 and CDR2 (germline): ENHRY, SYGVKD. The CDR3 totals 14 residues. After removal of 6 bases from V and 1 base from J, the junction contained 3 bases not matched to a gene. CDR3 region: CAIRRTGENTEAFF. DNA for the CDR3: TGTGCCATCAGGAGGACAGGGGAGAACACTGAAGCTTTCTTT.

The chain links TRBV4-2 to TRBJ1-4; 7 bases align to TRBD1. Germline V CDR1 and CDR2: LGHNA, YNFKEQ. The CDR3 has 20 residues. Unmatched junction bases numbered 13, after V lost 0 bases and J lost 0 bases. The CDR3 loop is CASSQDPFGTATSTNEKLFF. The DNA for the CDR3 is TGTGCCAGCAGCCAAGACCCGTTCGGGACAGCGACTTCAACTAATGAAAAACTGTTTTTT.

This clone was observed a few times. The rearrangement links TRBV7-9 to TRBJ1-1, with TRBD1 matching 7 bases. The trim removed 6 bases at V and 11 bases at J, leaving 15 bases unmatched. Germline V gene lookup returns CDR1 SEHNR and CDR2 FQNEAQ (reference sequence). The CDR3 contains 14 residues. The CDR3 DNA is TGTGCCAGCAGAGAGCCGCGACAGGGTCAGAACGCTTTCTTT. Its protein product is CASREPRQGQNAFF.

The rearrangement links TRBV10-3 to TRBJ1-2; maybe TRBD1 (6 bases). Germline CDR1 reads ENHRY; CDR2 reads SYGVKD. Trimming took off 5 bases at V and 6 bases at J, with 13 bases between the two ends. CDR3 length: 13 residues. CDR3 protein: CAISSSGVNGYTF. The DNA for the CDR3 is TGTGCCATCAGTTCCTCAGGGGTGAATGGCTACACCTTC.

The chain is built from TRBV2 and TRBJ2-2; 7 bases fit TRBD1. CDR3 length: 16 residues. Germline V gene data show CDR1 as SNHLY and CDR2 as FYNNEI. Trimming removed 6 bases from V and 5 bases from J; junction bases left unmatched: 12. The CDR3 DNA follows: TGTGCCAGCAGCGACAGGGTATACCTTGGGACCGGGGAGCTGTTTTTT. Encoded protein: CASSDRVYLGTGELFF.

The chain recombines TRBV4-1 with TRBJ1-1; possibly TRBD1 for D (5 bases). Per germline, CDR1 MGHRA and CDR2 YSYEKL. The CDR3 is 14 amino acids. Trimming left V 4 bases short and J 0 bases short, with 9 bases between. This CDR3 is CASSRGDMNTEAFF. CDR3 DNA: TGCGCCAGCAGCCGGGGCGACATGAACACTGAAGCTTTCTTT.

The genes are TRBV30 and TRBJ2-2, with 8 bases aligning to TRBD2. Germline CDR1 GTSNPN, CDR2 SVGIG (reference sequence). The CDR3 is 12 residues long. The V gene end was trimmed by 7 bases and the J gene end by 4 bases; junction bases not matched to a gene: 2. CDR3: CASGGGTGELFF. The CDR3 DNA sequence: TGTGCCTCCGGGGGGGGCACCGGGGAGCTGTTTTTT.

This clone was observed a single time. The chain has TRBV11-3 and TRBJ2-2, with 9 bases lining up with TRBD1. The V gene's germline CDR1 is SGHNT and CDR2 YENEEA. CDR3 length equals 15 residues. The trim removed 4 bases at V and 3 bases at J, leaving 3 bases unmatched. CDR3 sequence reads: CASSSGQGYTGELFF. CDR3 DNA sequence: TGTGCCAGCAGCTCCGGACAGGGGTACACCGGGGAGCTGTTTTTT.

In DNA form, the CDR3 reads TGTGCCAGCAGCTTGGGGACTAGATCTTTTGGCGAGCAGTACTTC. Its protein product is CASSLGTRSFGEQYF. The chain recombines TRBV7-2 with TRBJ2-7, with 8 bases that match TRBD2. The CDR3 is 15 residues long. The ends lost 3 bases at V and 6 bases at J; junction bases unmatched: 10. The germline CDR1 and CDR2 sequences are SGHTA and FQGNSA.